This section outlines one TCR beta chain sequence together with its context. Sorting isolated naive CD4 T cells lacking CD45RO and expressing CD62L. The CDR3 spans 14 residues. Germline loops: CDR1 SGHRS, CDR2 YFSETQ. The junction had 4 bases not matched to a gene; V was cut back by 3 bases and J by 5 bases. These data originate in a study of human versus mouse CDR3 diversity and MHC coevolution. The data were produced by immunoSEQ multiplex PCR, yet TCRdb's version contains in-frame clones alone and is incomplete. The sample gives around 77,000 clones, just under 95% of which show up once; about 0.15% is in the top ten.

This clonotype originated in a person aged 30-69 years in good health. Material for sequencing was naive CD4+ T cells from blood. Subset specified: CD45RO-negative CD62L-positive naive CD4 T cells. The rearrangement uses TRBV5-1 and TRBJ2-2; 7 bases line up with TRBD1. The CDR3 protein is CASSSKQGTGELFF. The DNA of the CDR3 is TGCGCCAGCAGCTCGAAACAGGGGACCGGGGAGCTGTTTTTT.